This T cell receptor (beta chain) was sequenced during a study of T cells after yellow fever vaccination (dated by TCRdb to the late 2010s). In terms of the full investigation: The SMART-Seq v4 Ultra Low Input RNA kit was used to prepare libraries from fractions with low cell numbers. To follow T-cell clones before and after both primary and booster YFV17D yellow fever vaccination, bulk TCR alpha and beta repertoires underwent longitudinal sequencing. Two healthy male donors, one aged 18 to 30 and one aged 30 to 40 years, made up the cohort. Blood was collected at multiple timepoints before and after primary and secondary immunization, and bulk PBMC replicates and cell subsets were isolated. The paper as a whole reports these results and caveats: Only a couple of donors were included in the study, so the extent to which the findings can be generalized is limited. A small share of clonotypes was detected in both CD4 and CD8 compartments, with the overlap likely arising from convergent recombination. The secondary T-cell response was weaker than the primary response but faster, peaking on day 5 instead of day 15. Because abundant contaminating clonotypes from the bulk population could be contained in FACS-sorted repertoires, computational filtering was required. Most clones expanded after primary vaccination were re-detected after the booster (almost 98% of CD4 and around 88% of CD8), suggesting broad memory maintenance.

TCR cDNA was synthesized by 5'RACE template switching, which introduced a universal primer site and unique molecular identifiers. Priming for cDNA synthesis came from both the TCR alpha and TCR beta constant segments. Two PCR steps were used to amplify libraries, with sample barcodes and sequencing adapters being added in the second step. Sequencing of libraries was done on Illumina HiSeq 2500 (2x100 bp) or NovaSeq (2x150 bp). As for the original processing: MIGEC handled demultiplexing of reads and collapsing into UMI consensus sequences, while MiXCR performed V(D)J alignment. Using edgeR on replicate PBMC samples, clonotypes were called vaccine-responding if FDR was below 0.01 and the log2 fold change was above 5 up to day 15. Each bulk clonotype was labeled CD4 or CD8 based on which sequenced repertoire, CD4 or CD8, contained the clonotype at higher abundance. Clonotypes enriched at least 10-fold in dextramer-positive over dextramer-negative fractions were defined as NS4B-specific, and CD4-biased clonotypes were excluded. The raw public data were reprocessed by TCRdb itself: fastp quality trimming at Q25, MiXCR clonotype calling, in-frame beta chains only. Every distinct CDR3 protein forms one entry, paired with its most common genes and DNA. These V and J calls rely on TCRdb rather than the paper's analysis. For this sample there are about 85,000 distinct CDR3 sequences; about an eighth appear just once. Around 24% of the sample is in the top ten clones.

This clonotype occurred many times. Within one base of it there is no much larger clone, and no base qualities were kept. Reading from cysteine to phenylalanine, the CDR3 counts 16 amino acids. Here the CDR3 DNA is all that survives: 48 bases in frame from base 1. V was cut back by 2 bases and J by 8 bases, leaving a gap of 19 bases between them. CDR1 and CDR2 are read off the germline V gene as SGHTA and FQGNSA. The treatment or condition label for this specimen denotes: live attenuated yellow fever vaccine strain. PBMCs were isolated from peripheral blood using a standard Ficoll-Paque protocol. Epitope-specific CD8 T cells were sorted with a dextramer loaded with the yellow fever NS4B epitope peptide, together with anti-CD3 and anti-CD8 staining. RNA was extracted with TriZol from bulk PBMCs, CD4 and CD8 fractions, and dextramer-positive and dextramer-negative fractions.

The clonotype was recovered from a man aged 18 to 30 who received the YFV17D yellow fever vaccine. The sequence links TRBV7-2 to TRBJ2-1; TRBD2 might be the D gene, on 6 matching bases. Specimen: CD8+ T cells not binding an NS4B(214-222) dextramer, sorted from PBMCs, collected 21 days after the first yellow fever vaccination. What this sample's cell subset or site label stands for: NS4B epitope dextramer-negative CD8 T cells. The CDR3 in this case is CASSLSGRGGGDEQFF. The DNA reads TGTGCCAGCAGCTTAAGCGGAAGGGGAGGCGGGGATGAGCAGTTCTTC.